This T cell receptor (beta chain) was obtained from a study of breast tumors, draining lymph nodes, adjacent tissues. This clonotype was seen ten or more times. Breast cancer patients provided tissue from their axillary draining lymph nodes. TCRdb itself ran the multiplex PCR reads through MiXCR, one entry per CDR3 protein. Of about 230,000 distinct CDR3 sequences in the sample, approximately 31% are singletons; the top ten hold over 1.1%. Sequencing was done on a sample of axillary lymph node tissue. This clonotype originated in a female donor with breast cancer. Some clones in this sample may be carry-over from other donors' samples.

The CDR3 nucleotides are TGTGCCACCCCTTCACACCAACCGGGTCCAGATACGCAGTATTTT. Amino acids: CATPSHQPGPDTQYF. This sequence joins TRBV7-9 and TRBJ2-3, with no clear D. CDR3 length equals 15 residues. Germline assignment: CDR1 SEHNR and CDR2 FQNEAQ (reference sequence). The germline V and J ends were trimmed by 10 bases and 4 bases, with 21 bases remaining between them.